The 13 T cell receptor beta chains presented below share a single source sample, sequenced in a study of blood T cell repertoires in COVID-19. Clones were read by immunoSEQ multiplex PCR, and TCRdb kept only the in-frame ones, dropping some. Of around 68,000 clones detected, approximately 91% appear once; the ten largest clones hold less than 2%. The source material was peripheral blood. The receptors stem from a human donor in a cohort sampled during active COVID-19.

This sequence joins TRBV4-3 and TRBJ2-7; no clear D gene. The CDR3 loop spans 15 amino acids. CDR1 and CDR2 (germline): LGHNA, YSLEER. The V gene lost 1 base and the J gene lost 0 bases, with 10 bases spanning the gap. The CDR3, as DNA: TGCGCCAGCAGCCAAGGTTTTGTTCGCTCCTACGAGCAGTACTTC. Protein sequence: CASSQGFVRSYEQYF.

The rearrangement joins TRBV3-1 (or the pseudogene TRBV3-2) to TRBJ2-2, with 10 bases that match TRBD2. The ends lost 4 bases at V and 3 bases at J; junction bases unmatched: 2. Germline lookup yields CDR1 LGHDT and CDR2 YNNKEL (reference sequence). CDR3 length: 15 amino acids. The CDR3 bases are TGTGCCAGCAGCCGAGGGACTAGCGACACCGGGGAGCTGTTTTTT. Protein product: CASSRGTSDTGELFF.

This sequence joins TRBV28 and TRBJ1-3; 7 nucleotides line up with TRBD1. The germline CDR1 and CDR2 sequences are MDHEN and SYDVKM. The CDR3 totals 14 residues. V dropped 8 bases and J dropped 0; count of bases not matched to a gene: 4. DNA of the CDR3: TGTGCCAGCTGGGACAGCAGCTCTGGAAACACCATATATTTT. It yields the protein CASWDSSSGNTIYF.

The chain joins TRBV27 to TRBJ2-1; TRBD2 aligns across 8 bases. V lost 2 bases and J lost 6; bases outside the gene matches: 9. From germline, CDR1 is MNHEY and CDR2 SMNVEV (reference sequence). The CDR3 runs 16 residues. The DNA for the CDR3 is TGTGCCAGCAGTTTACTGGCGGGAGGTAAGGGCAATGAGCAGTTCTTC. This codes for CASSLLAGGKGNEQFF.

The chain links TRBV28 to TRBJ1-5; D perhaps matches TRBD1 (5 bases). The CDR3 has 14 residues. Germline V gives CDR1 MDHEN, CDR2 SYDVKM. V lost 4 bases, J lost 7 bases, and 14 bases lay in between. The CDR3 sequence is CASSSRAIVQPQHF. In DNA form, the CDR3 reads TGTGCCAGCAGTTCCAGGGCTATCGTGCAGCCCCAGCATTTT.

CDR3 bases: TGCGCCAGCAGCCCACAAAGGACAGGGGTATACGAGCAGTACTTC. This translates into CASSPQRTGVYEQYF. The chain combines TRBV4-3 with TRBJ2-7; 9 positions agree with TRBD1. CDR3 size: 15 residues. From germline, CDR1 is LGHNA and CDR2 YSLEER. Unmatched junction bases numbered 8, after V lost 4 bases and J lost 4 bases.

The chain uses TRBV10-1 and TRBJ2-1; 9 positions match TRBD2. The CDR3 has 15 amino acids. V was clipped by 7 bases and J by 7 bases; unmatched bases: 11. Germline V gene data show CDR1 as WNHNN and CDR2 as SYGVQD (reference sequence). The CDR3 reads CASTADSGSWNEQFF. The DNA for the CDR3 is TGCGCCAGCACCGCGGATAGCGGGAGTTGGAATGAGCAGTTCTTC.

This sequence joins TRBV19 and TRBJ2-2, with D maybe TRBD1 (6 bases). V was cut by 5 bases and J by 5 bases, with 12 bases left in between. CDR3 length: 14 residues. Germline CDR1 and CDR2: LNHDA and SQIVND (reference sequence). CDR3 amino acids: CASSSQGKTGELFF. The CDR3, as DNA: TGTGCCAGTAGTTCACAGGGAAAGACCGGGGAGCTGTTTTTT.

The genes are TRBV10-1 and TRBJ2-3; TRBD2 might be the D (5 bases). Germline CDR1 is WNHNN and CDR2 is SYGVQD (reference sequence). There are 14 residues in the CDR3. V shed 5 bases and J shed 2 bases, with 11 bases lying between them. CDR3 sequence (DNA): TGCGCCAGCAGTACGGGATGGATCACAGATACGCAGTATTTT. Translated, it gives CASSTGWITDTQYF.

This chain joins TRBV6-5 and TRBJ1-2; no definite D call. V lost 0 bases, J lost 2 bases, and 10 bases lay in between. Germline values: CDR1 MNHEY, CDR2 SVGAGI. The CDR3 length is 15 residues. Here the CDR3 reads CASSYSISRNYGYTF. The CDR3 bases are TGTGCCAGCAGTTACTCGATATCTAGGAACTATGGCTACACCTTC.

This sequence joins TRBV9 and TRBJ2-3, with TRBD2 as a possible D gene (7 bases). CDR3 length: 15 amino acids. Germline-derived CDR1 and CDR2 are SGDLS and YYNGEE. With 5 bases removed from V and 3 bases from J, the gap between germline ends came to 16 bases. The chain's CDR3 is CASSIGGAQTDTQYF. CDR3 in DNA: TGTGCCAGCAGTATTGGGGGGGCGCAGACAGATACGCAGTATTTT.

The CDR3, as DNA: TGTGCCAGCAGCTTAGGGTTACACACACAAGAGACCCAGTACTTC. Translating gives CASSLGLHTQETQYF. The J gene is TRBJ2-5, the V gene TRBV7-9, with unresolved D. CDR1 is SEHNR, CDR2 FQNEAQ, per germline (reference sequence). V lost 1 base and J lost 2, with 11 bases in between. The CDR3 has 15 amino acids.

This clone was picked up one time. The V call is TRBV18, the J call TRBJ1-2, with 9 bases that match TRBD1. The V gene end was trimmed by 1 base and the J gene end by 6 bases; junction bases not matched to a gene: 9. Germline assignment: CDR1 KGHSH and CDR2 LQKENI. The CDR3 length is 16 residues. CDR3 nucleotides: TGTGCCAGCTCACCACAATCAGAAACAGGGGGCGATGGCTACACCTTC. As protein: CASSPQSETGGDGYTF.